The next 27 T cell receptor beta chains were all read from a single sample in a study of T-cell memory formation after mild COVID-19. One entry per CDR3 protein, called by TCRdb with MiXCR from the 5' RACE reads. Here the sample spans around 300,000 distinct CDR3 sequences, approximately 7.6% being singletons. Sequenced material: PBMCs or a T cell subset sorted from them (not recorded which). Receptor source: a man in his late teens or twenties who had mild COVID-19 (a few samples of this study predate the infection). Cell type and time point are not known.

The CDR3 coding sequence is TGTGCCAGCAGCGACAGGAACAATTCACCCCTCCACTTT. Its translation: CASSDRNNSPLHF. The chain links TRBV6-2 or TRBV6-3 to TRBJ1-6; the D gene is possibly TRBD1 (6 bases). Germline values: CDR1 MNHEY, CDR2 SVGEGT. The CDR3 sequence is 13 residues long. Trimming left V 6 bases short and J 7 bases short, with 10 bases between.

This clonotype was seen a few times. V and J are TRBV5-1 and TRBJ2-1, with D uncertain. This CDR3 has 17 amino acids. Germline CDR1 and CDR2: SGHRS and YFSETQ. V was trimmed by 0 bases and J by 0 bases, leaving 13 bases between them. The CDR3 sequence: CASSLAEWANSYNEQFF. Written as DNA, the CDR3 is TGCGCCAGCAGCTTGGCCGAATGGGCTAACTCCTACAATGAGCAGTTCTTC.

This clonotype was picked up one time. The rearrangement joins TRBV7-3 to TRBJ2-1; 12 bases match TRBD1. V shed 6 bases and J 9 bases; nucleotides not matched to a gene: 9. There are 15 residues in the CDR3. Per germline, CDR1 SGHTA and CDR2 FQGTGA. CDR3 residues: CASSPTGTGGGEQFF. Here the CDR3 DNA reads TGTGCCAGCAGTCCAACCGGGACAGGGGGCGGTGAGCAGTTCTTC. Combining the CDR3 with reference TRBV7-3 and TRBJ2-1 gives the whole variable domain GAGVSQTPSNKVTEKGKYVELRCDPISGHTALYWYRQSLGQGPEFLIYFQGTGAADDSGLPNDRFFAVRPEGSVSTLKIQRTERGDSAVYLCASSPTGTGGGEQFFGPGTRLTVL.

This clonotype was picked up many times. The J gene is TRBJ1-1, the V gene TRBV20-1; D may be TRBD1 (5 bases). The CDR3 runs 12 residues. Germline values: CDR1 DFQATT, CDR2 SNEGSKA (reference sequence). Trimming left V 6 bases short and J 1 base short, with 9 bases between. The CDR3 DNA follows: TGCAGTGCATGGAGGGGGAACACTGAAGCTTTCTTT. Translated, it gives CSAWRGNTEAFF.

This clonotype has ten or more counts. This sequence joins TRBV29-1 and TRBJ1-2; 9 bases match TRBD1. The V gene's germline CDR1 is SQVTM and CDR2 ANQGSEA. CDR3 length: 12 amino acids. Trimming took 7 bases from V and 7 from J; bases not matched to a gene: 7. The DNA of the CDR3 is TGCAGCGGGGGACAGGGCTCCATTGGCTACACCTTC. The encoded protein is CSGGQGSIGYTF.

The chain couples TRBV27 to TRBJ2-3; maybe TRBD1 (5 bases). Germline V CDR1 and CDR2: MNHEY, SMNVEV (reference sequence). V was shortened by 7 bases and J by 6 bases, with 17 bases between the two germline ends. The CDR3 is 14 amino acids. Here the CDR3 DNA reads TGTGCCAGCAAAGAGAATGGGGCCCGCGATACGCAGTATTTT. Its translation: CASKENGARDTQYF.

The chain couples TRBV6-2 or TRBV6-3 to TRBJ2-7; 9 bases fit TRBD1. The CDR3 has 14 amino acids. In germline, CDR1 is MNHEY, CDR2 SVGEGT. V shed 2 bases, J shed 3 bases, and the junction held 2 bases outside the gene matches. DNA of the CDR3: TGTGCCAGCAGTTACGAGACAGGGGGCTACGAGCAGTACTTC. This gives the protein CASSYETGGYEQYF.

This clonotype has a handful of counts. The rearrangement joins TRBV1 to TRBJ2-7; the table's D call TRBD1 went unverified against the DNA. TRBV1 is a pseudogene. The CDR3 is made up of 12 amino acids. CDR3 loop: CTSIPGGYEQYV. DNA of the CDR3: TGCACCAGCATCCCCGGGGGGTACGAGCAGTACGTC.

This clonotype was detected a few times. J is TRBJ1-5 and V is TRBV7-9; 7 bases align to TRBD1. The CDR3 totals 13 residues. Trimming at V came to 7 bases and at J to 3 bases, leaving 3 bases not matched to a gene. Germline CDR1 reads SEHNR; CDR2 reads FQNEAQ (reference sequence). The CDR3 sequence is CASTGTVNQPQHF. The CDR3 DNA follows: TGTGCCAGCACCGGGACAGTCAATCAGCCCCAGCATTTT. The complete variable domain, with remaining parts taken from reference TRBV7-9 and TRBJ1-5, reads DTGVSQNPRHKITKRGQNVTFRCDPISEHNRLYWYRQTLGQGPEFLTYFQNEAQLEKSRLLSDRFSAERPKGSFSTLEIQRTEQGDSAMYLCASTGTVNQPQHFGDGTRLSIL.

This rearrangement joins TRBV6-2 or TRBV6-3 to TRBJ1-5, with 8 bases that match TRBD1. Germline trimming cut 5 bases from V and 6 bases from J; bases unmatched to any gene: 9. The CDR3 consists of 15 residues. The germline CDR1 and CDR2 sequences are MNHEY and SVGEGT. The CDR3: CASSRGGQGSQPQHF. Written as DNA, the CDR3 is TGTGCCAGCAGTCGCGGAGGACAGGGAAGTCAGCCCCAGCATTTT.

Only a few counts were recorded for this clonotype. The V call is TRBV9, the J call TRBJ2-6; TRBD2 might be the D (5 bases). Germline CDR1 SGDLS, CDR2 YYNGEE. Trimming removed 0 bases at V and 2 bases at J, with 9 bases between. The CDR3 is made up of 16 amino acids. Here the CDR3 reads CASSVGPGTGANVLTF. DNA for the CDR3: TGTGCCAGCAGCGTAGGACCGGGAACTGGGGCCAACGTCCTGACTTTC.

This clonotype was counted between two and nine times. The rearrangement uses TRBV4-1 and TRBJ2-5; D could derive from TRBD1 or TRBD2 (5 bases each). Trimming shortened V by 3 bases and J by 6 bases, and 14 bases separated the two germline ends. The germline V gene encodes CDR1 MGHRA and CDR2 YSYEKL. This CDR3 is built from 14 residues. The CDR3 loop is CASSQAGTPQTQYF. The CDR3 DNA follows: TGCGCCAGCAGCCAGGCCGGGACCCCCCAGACCCAGTACTTC.

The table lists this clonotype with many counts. CDR3 in DNA: TGTGCCAGCAGCTTAATGGGGAACACTGAAGCTTTCTTT. This gives the protein CASSLMGNTEAFF. V is TRBV7-2 and J is TRBJ1-1, with no clear D. There are 13 residues in the CDR3. Germline values: CDR1 SGHTA, CDR2 FQGNSA. V was cut by 2 bases and J by 1 base, with 5 bases left in between.

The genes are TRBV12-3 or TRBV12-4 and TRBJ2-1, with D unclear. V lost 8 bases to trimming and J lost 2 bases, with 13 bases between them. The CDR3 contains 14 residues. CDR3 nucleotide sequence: TGTGCCAGCCTGGGCCCTGGGGCCTACAATGAGCAGTTCTTC. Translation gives CASLGPGAYNEQFF.

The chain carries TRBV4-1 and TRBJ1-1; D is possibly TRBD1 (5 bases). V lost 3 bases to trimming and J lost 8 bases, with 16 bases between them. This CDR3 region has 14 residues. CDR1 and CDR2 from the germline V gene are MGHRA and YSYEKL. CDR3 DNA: TGCGCCAGCAGCCAGGATCCCCGGGACGGCGAAGCTTTCTTT. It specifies CASSQDPRDGEAFF.

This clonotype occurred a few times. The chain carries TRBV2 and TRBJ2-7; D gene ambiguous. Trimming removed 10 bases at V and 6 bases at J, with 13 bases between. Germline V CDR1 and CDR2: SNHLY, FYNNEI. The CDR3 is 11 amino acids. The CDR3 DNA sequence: TGTGCCACCAGCCCGTTTAGCGAGCAGTACTTC. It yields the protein CATSPFSEQYF.

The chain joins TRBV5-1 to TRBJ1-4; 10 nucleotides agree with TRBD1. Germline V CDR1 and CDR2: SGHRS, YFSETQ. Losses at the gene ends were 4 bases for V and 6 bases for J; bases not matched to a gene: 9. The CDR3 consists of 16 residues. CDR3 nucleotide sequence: TGCGCCAGCAGCCTCGGGACAGGGGTATTATATGAAAAACTGTTTTTT. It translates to CASSLGTGVLYEKLFF.

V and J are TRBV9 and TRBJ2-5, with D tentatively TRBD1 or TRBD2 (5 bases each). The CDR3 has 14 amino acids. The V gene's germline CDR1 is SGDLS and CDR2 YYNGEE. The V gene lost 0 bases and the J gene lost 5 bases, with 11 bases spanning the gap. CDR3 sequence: CASSVVPGTETQYF. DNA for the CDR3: TGTGCCAGCAGCGTAGTTCCAGGGACGGAGACCCAGTACTTC.

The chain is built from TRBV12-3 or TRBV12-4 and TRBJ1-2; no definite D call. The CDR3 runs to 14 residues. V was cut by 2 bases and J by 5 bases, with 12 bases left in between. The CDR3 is CASSLWGSEYGYTF. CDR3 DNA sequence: TGTGCCAGCAGTTTATGGGGATCGGAATATGGCTACACCTTC.

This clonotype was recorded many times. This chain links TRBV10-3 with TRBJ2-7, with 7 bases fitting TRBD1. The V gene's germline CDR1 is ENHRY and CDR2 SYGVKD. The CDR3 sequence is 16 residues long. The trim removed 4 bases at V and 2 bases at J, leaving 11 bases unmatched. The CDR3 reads CAISGHRDSSAYEQYF. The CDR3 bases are TGTGCCATCAGTGGTCACCGGGACAGTTCGGCCTACGAGCAGTACTTC.

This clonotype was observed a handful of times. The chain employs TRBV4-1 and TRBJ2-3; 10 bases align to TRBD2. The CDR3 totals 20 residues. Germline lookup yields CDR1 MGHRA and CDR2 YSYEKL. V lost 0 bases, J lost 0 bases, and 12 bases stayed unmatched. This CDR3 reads CASSQDPGLAGDISTDTQYF. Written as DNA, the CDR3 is TGCGCCAGCAGCCAAGATCCGGGCCTAGCGGGGGACATTAGCACAGATACGCAGTATTTT.

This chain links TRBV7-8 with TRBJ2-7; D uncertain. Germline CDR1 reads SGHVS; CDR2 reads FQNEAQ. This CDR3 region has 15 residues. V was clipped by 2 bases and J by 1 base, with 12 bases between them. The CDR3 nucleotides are TGTGCCAGCAGCTTACTTGGGGAAGGGTCCTACGAGCAGTACGTC. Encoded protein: CASSLLGEGSYEQYV.

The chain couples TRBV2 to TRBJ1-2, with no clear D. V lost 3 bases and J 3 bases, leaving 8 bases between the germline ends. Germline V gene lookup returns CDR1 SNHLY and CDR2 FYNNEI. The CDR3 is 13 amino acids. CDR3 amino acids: CASSDSAYYGYTF. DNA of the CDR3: TGTGCCAGCAGTGATTCGGCTTACTATGGCTACACCTTC.

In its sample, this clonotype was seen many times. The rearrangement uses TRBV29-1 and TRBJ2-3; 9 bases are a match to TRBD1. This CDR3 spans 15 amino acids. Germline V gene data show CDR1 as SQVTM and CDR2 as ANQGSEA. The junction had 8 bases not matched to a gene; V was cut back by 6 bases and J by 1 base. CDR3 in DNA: TGCAGCGTCCCTTGGACAGGGGTCGGCACAGATACGCAGTATTTT. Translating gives CSVPWTGVGTDTQYF.

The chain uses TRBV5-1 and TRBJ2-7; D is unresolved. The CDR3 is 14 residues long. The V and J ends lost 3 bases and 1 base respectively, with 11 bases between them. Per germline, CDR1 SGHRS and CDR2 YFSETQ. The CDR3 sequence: CASSSAWKSYEQYF. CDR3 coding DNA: TGCGCCAGCAGCTCGGCGTGGAAATCCTACGAGCAGTACTTC.

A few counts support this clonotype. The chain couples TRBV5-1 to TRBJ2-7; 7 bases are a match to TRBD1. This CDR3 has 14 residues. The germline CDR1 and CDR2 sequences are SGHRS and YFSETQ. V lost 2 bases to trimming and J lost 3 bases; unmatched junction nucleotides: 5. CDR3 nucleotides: TGCGCCAGCAGCTTACAGGGGCGAGGCTACGAGCAGTACTTC. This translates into CASSLQGRGYEQYF.

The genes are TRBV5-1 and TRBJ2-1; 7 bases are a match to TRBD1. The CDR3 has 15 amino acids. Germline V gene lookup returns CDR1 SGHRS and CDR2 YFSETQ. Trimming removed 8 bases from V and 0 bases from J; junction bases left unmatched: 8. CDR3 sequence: CASEQQGLSYNEQFF. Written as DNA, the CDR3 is TGCGCCAGTGAGCAACAGGGGCTCTCCTACAATGAGCAGTTCTTC.